Below are 8 T cell receptor beta chains sequenced from a single sample in a study of blood T cells in healthy people across ages. Then a second PCR, running about 6 to 12 cycles, was carried out with a sample-barcoded 5' primer and a J-beta primer mix. TCRdb called the 5' RACE reads again in MiXCR, with one record for every CDR3 protein. The table lists about 970,000 distinct CDR3 sequences, approximately 50% of them singletons, with about 22% in the top ten. The sequencing input was blood. These receptors were taken from a woman aged 60-70 years in good health.

V and J are TRBV20-1 and TRBJ1-4, with 9 bases lining up with TRBD1. The ends lost 3 bases at V and 6 bases at J; junction bases unmatched: 2. The CDR3 loop spans 13 amino acids. The germline CDR1 and CDR2 sequences are DFQATT and SNEGSKA (reference sequence). CDR3 sequence reads: CSARGTGHEKLFF. CDR3 nucleotide sequence: TGCAGTGCTAGGGGGACAGGGCATGAAAAACTGTTTTTT.

This chain connects TRBV3-1 to TRBJ1-2; a weak D match, TRBD1 (5 bases). CDR1 is LGHDT, CDR2 YNNKEL, per germline (reference sequence). Trimming took off 3 bases at V and 4 bases at J, with 15 bases between the two ends. The CDR3 sequence is 15 residues long. CDR3: CASSHQGGLGYGYTF. As DNA, the CDR3 is TGTGCCAGCAGCCATCAGGGCGGGCTCGGCTATGGCTACACCTTC.

This rearrangement joins TRBV27 to TRBJ2-7, with D perhaps assigned TRBD1 or TRBD2 (5 bases each). Looked up from germline, CDR1 is MNHEY and CDR2 is SMNVEV (reference sequence). The CDR3 contains 14 residues. The ends were cut back, 5 bases at V and 5 bases at J, with 16 bases in the middle. The DNA of the CDR3 is TGTGCCAGCAGTGTTGGGGGTAGGGTACACGAGCAGTACTTC. This encodes CASSVGGRVHEQYF.

The gene calls are TRBV7-2 and TRBJ2-5, with D unclear. The CDR3 loop spans 14 amino acids. Germline CDR1 and CDR2: SGHTA and FQGNSA. The CDR3 loop is CATGWGGPQETQYF. The CDR3 nucleotides are TGTGCTACCGGCTGGGGTGGGCCCCAAGAGACCCAGTACTTC.

The genes are TRBV4-3 and TRBJ1-1; TRBD1 might be the D (6 bases). Germline CDR1 and CDR2: LGHNA and YSLEER. The V end was cut by 0 bases, the J end by 6 bases, with 20 bases between. CDR3 length equals 17 residues. This chain's CDR3 is CASSQEVSRGFLAEAFF. CDR3 sequence (DNA): TGCGCCAGCAGCCAAGAAGTCAGCAGGGGTTTTTTGGCTGAAGCTTTCTTT.

A note on this clonotype: A much more abundant neighbour one base away suggests this may be a read error. This chain joins TRBV12-3 or TRBV12-4 and TRBJ2-7; 11 bases are shared with TRBD2. The CDR3 is made up of 14 amino acids. V lost 8 bases to trimming and J lost 2 bases; unmatched junction nucleotides: 5. CDR3 DNA sequence: TGTGCCAGCGGCTTAGCGGGAGGGGCCTACGAGCAGTACTTC. It yields the protein CASGLAGGAYEQYF.

This clonotype was seen a few times. The J gene is TRBJ1-2, the V gene TRBV6-5; D may be TRBD1 (6 bases). Germline values: CDR1 MNHEY, CDR2 SVGAGI. This CDR3 spans 13 amino acids. V gave up 4 bases and J gave up 8 bases, with 14 bases separating them. CDR3 DNA sequence: TGTGCCAGCAGTTTTGGACAGATCGGCGGCTACACCTTC. It is translated as CASSFGQIGGYTF.

V usage is TRBV20-1 and J usage is TRBJ2-3, with TRBD2 matching 10 bases. Germline V gene data show CDR1 as DFQATT and CDR2 as SNEGSKA (reference sequence). The CDR3 contains 13 residues. CDR3 DNA: TGCAGCACAACTAGCGGGAAGGGAGATACGCAGTATTTT. This translates into CSTTSGKGDTQYF.